The present entry profiles one T cell receptor beta chain with its context. The record originates from a study of TIL therapy for anti-PD-1-resistant metastatic lung cancer. This was the immunoSEQ v3 assay. Some clones are missing from TCRdb's copy, which holds only in-frame ones; the method was immunoSEQ multiplex PCR. The data show some 52,000 clones, roughly 85% seen once. The time point was: pre-treatment sample, taken before nivolumab and TIL therapy. The sample here was blood, taken at baseline. This receptor was taken from a woman aged 25-85 years with non-small cell lung cancer.

CDR3 nucleotide sequence: TGTGCCAGTAGTACCCGACAGGGCTCTGGAAACACCATATATTTT. The encoded protein is CASSTRQGSGNTIYF. V gene TRBV19 combines with J gene TRBJ1-3; the match to TRBD1 covers 7 bases. Germline CDR1 is LNHDA and CDR2 is SQIVND (reference sequence). This CDR3 spans 15 amino acids. With 4 bases clipped from V and 0 bases from J, the junction kept 3 bases outside the gene matches.